This TCR beta chain was sequenced in a study of shared clonotypes between healthy human individuals. Across several immunoSEQ plates, the genomic DNA of each subset was split evenly. Only in-frame clones appear in the TCRdb table, and some are missing; sequencing was by immunoSEQ multiplex PCR. The sample yields approximately 1,500,000 clones, roughly 96% seen once. All donors were Caucasian adults living in Nashville, Tennessee. Deletions cut 2 bases from V and 5 bases from J, with 10 bases between. The CDR3 runs to 13 residues. CDR1 and CDR2 from the germline V gene are SGHRS and YFSETQ. The sample was naive CD4+ T cells sorted from blood. As for subset: CD45RA+ positively selected. This receptor was identified in a man aged 25 to 40 in good health. This chain joins TRBV5-1 and TRBJ2-5; TRBD2 is a possible D gene (5 bases). CDR3 nucleotide sequence: TGCGCCAGCAGCTTTTCACCGGGGGAGACCCAGTACTTC. Encoded protein: CASSFSPGETQYF. Filled out from reference TRBV5-1 and TRBJ2-5, the complete variable domain reads KAGVTQTPRYLIKTRGQQVTLSCSPISGHRSVSWYQQTPGQGLQFLFEYFSETQRNKGNFPGRFSGRQFSNSRSEMNVSTLELGDSALYLCASSFSPGETQYFGPGTRLLVL.